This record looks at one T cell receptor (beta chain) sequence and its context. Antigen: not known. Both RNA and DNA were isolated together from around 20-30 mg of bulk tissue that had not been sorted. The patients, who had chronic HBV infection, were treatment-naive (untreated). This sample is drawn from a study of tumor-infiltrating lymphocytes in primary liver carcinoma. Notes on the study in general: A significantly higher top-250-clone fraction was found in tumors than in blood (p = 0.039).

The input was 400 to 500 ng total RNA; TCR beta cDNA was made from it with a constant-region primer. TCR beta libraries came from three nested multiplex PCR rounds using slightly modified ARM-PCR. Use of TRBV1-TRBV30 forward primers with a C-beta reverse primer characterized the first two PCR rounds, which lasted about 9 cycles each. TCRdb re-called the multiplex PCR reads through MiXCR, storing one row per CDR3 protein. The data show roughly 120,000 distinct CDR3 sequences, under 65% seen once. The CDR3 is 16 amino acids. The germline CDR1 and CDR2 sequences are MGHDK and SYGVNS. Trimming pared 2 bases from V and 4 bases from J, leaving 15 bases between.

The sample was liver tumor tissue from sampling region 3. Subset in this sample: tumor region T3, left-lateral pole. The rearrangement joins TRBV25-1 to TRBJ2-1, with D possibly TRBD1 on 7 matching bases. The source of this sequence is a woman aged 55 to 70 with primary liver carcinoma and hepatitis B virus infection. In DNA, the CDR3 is TGTGCCAGCAGTGAAGGGGGGACAGTCGCATACAATGAGCAGTTCTTC. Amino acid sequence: CASSEGGTVAYNEQFF. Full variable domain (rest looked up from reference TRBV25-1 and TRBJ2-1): EADIYQTPRYLVIGTGKKITLECSQTMGHDKMYWYQQDPGMELHLIHYSYGVNSTEKGDLSSESTVSRIRTEHFPLTLESARPSHTSQYLCASSEGGTVAYNEQFFGPGTRLTVL.